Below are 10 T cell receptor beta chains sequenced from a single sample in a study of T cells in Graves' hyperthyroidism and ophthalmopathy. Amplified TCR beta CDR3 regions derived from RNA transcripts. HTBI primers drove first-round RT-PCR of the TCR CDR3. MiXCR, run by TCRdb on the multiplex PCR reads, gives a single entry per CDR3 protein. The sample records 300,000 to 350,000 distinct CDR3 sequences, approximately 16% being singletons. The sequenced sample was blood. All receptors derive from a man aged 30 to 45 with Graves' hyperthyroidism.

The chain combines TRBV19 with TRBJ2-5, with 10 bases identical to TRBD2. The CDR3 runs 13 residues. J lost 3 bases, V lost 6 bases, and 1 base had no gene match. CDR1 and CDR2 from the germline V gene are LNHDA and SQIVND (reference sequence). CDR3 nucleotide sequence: TGTGCCAGTAGGGGACTAGCGAAAGAGACCCAGTACTTC. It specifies CASRGLAKETQYF.

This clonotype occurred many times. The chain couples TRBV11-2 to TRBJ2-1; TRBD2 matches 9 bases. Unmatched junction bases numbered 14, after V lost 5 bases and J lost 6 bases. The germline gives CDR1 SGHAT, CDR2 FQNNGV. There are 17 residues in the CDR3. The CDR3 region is CASSLPQGAGGLNEQFF. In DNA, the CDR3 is TGTGCCAGCAGCCTGCCCCAGGGCGCGGGAGGGCTCAATGAGCAGTTCTTC.

Here the CDR3 reads CASSLRLEGINIQYF. Written as DNA, the CDR3 is TGTGCCAGCAGTTTACGACTAGAGGGGATAAACATTCAGTACTTC. The chain recombines TRBV12-3 or TRBV12-4 with TRBJ2-4; TRBD2 is a possible D gene (6 bases). V gave up 2 bases and J gave up 6 bases, with 14 bases separating them. The CDR3 loop spans 15 amino acids.

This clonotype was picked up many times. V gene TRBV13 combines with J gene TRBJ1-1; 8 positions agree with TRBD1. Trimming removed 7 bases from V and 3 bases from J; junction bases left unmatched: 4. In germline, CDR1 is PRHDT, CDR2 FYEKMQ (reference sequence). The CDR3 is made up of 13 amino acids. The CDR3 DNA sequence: TGTGCCAGCACCGGACAGGGTGACACTGAAGCTTTCTTT. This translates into CASTGQGDTEAFF.

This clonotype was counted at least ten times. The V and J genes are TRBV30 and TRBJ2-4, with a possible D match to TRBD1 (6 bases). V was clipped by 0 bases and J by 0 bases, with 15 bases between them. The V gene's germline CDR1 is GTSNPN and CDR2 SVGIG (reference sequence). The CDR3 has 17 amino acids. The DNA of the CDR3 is TGTGCCTGGAGTGTACAGGGACGAACACTAGCCAAAAACATTCAGTACTTC. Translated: CAWSVQGRTLAKNIQYF.

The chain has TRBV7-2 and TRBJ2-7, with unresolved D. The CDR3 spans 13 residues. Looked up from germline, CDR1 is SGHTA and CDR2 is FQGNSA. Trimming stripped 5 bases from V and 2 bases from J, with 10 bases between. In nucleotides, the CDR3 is TGTGCCAGCAGCCAAGAGCTCCCCTACGAGCAGTACTTC. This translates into CASSQELPYEQYF.

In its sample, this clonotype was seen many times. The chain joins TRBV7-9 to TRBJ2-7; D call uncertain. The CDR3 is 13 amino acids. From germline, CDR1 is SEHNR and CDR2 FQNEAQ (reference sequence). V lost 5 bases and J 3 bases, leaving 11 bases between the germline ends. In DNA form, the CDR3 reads TGTGCCAGCAGCCCGCCGGCGTTCTACGAGCAGTACTTC. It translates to CASSPPAFYEQYF.

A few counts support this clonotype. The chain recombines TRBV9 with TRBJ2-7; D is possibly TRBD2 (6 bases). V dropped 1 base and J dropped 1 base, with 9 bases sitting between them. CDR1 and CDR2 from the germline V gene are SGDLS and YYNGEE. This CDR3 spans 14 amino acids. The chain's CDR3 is CASSVYAGSYEQYF. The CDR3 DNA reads TGTGCCAGCAGCGTATACGCGGGGTCCTACGAGCAGTACTTC. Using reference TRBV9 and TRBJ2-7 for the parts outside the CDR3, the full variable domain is DSGVTQTPKHLITATGQRVTLRCSPRSGDLSVYWYQQSLDQGLQFLIQYYNGEERAKGNILERFSAQQFPDLHSELNLSSLELGDSALYFCASSVYAGSYEQYFGPGTRLTVT.

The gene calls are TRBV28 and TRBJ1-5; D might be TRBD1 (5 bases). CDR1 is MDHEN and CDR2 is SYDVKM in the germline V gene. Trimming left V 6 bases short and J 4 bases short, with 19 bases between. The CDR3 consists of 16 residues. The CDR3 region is CASREGRRYLNQPQHF. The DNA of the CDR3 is TGTGCCAGCAGAGAGGGACGAAGATACCTAAATCAGCCCCAGCATTTT.

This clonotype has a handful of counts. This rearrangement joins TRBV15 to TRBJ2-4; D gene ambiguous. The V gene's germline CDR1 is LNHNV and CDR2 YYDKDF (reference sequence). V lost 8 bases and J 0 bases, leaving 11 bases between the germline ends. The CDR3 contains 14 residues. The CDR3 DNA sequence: TGTGCCACCCCCTATGCGCCAGCCAAAAACATTCAGTACTTC. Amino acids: CATPYAPAKNIQYF.